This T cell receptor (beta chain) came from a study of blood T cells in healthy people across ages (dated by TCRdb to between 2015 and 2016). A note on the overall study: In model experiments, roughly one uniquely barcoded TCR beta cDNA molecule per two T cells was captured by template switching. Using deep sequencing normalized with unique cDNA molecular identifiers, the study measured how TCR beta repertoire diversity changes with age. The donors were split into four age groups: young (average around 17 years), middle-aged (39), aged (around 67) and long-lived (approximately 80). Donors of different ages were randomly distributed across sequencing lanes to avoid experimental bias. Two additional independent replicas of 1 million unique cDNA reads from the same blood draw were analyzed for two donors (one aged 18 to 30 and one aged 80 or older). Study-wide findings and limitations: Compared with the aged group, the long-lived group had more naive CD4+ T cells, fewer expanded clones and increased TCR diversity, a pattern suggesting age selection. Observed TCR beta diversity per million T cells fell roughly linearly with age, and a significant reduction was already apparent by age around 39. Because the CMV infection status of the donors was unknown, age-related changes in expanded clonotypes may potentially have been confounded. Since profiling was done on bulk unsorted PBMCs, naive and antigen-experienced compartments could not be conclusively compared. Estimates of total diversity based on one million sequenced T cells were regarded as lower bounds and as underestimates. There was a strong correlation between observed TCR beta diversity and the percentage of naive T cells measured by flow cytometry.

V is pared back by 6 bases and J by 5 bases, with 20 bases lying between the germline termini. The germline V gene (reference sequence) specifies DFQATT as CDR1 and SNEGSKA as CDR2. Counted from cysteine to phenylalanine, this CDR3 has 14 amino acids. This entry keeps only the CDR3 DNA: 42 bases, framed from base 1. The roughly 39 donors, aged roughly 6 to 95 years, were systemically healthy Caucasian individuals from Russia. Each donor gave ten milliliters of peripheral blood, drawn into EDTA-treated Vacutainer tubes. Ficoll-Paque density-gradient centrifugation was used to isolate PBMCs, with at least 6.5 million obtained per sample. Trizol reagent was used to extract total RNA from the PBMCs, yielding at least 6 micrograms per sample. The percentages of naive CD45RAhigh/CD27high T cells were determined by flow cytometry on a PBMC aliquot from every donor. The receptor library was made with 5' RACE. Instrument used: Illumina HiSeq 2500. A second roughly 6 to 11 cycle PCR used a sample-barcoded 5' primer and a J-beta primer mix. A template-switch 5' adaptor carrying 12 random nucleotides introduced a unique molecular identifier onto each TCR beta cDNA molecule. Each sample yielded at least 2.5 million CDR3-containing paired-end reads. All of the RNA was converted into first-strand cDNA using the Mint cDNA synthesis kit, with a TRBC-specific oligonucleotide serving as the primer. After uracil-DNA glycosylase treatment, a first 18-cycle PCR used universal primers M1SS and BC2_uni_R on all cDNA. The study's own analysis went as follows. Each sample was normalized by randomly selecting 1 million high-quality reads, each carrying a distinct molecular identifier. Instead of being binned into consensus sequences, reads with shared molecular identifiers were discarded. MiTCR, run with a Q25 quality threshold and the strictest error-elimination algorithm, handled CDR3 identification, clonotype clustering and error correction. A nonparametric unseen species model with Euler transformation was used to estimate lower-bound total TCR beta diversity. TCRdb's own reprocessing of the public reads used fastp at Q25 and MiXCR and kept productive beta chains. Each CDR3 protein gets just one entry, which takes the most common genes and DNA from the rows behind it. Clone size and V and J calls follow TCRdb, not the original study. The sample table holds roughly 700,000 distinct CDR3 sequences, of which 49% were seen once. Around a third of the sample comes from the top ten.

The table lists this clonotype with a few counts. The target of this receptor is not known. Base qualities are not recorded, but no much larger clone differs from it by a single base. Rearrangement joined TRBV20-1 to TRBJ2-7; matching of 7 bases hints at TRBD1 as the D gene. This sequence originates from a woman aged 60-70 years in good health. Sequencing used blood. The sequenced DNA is TGCAGTGCCGACGGCGGGACAGCGAAGAACGAGCAGTACTTC. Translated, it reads CSADGGTAKNEQYF.